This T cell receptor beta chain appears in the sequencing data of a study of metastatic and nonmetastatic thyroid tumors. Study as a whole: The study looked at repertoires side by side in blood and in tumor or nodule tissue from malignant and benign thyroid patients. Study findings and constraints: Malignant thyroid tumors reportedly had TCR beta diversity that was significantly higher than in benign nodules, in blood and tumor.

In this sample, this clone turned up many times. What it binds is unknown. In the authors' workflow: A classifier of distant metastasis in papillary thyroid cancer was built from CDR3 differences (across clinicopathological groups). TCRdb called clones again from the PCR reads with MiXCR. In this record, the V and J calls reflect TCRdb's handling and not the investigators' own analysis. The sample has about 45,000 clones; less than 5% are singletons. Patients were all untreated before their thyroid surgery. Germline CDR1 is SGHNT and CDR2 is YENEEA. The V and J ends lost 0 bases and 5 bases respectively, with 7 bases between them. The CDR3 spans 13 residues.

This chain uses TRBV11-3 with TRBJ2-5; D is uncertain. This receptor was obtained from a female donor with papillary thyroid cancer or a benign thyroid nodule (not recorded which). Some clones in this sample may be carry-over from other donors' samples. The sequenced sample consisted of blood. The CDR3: CASSLDGEETQYF. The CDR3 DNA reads TGTGCCAGCAGCTTAGATGGTGAGGAGACCCAGTACTTC.